This T cell receptor beta chain was sequenced during a study of regulatory T cells in long-lasting Graves disease. Regarding the study as a whole: A greater number of public clonotypes (approximately 2,500) was shared by persistent patients than by new patients (approximately 880).

Sample time point: newly diagnosed GD, antithyroid drugs for less than 3 months. The TCR library was prepared using RNA isolated from PBMCs. This clonotype was seen only a few times. Its cognate antigen is unknown. Libraries of TCR beta came from iRepertoire HTBI primers plus Arm-PCR of CDR3 regions. TCRdb reanalysed the multiplex PCR reads using MiXCR and keeps one entry per CDR3 protein. The table lists around 460,000 distinct CDR3 sequences, 12% to 15% of them singletons. The data also belong to a second study, concerning T cells in Graves' hyperthyroidism and ophthalmopathy. In that study: The primer set for the first-round RT-PCR of the TCR CDR3 was HTBI.

The sample here was peripheral blood mononuclear cells (PBMCs), taken at new diagnosis, from a patient treated with antithyroid drugs. This TCR was sampled from a woman between 45 and 60 years old with Graves disease.

The CDR3, as DNA: TGTGCCACCAGTGTAGGAGAGAGGGGTGGCTACGAGCAGTACTTC. Encoded protein: CATSVGERGGYEQYF. The chain combines TRBV24-1 with TRBJ2-7, with D possibly being TRBD1 or TRBD2 (5 bases each). Germline V CDR1 and CDR2: KGHDR, SFDVKD. The CDR3 totals 15 residues. Trimming left V 5 bases short and J 3 bases short, with 16 bases between.